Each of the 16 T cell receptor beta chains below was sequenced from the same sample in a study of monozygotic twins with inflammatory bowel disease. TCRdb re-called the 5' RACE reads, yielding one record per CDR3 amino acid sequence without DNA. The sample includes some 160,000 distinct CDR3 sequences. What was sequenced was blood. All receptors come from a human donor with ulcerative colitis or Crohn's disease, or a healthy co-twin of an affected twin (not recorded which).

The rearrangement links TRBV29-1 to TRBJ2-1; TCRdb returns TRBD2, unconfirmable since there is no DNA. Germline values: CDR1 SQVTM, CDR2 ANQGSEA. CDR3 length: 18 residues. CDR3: CSVTLGLAGGGTYNEQFF.

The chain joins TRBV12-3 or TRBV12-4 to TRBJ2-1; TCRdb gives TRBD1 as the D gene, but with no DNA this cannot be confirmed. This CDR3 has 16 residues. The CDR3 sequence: CASSPPLASSYNEQFF.

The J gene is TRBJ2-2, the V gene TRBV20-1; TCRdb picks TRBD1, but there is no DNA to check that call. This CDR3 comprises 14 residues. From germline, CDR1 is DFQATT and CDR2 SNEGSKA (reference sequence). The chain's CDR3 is CSVPDRANTGELFF.

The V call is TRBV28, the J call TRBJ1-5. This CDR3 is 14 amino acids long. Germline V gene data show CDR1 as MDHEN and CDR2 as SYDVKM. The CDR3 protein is CASSLYRSDQPQHF.

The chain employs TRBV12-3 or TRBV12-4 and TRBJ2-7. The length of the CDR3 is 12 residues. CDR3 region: CASSLVATEQYF.

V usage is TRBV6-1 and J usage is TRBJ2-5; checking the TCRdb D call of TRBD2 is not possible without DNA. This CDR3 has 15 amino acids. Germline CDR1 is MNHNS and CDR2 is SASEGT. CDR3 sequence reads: CASSTTGTSFETQYF.

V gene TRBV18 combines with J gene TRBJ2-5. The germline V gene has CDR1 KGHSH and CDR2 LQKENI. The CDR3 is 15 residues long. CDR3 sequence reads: CASSPRVLDGETQYF.

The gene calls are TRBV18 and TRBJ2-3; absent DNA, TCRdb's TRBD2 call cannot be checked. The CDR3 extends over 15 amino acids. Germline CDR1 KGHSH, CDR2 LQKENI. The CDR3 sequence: CASSPTSGVTDTQYF.

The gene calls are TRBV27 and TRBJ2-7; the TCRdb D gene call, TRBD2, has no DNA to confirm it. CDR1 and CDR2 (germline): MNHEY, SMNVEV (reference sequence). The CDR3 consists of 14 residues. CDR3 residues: CASTSRGGYYEQYF.

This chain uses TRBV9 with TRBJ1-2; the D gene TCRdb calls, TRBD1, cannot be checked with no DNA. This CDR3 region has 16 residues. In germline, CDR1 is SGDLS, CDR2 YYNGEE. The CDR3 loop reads CASSARSSTGGGGYTF.

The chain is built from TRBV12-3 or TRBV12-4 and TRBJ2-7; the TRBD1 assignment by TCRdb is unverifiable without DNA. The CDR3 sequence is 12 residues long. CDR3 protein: CASSSPPGEQYF.

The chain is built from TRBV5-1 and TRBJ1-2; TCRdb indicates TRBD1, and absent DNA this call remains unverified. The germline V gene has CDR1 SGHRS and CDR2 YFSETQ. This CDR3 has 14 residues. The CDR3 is CASSLETGDDGYTF.

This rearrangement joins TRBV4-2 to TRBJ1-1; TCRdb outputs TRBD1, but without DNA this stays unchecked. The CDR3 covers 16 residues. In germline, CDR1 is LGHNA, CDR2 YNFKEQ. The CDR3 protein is CASSQDGQGSNTEAFF.

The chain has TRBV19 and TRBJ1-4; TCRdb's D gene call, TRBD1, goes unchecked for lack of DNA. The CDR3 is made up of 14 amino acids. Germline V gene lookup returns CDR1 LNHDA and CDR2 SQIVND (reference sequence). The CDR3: CASRWTGRDEKLFF.

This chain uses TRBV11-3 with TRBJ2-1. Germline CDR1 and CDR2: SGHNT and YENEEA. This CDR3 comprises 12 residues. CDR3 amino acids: CASSLRDNEQFF.

The CDR3 loop reads CASSIARTGYEAFF. The genes are TRBV19 and TRBJ1-1; TCRdb picks TRBD1, but there is no DNA to check that call. CDR1 and CDR2 from the germline V gene are LNHDA and SQIVND (reference sequence). The CDR3 is made up of 14 amino acids.